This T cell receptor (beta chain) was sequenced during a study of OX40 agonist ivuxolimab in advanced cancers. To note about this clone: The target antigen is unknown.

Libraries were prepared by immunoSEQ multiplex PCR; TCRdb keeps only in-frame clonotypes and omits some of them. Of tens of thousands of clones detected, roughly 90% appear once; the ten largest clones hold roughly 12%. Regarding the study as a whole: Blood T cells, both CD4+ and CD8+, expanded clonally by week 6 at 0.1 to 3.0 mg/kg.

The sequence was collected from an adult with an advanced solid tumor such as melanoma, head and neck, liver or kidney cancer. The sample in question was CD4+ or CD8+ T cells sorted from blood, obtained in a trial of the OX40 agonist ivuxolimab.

This CDR3 reads CASSSGRLNQPQHF. DNA for the CDR3: TGTGCCAGCAGCTCCGGACGGCTCAATCAGCCCCAGCATTTT. The V call is TRBV13, the J call TRBJ1-5; D call uncertain. The CDR3 extends over 14 amino acids. Germline CDR1 PRHDT, CDR2 FYEKMQ (reference sequence). Trimming cost V 4 bases and J 3 bases, with 10 bases left between them.